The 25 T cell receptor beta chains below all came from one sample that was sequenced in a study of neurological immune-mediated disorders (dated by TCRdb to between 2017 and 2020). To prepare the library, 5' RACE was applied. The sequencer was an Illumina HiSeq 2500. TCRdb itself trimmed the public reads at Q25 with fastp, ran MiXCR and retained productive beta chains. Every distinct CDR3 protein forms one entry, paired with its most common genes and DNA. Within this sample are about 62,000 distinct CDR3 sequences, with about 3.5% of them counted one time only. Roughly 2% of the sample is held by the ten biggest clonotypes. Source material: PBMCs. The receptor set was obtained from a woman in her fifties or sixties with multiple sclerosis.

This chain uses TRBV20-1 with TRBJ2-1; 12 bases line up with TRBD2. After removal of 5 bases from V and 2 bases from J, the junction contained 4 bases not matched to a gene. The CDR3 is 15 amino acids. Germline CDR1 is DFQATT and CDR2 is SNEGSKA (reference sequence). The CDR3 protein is CSASRLAGAYNEQFF. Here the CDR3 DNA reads TGCAGTGCTTCCCGACTAGCGGGAGCCTACAATGAGCAGTTCTTC.

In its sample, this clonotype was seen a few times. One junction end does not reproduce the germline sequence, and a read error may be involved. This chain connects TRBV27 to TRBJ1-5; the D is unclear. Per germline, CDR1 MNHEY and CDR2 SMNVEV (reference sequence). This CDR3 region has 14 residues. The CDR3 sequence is CASRAVYSNQPQNF. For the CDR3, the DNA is TGTGCCAGCAGGGCAGTCTATAGCAATCAGCCCCAGAATTTT.

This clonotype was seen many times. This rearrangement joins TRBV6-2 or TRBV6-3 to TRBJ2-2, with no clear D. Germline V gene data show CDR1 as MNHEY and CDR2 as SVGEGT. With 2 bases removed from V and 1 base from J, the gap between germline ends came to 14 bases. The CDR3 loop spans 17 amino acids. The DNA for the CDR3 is TGTGCCAGCAGTTACGTGGGCGCGAGAGAGAACACCGGGGAGCTGTTTTTT. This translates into CASSYVGARENTGELFF.

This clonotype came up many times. The CDR3 coding sequence is TGCGCCAGCAGCCAAGATAGTAACAGGGGGGCCGGGGAGCTGTTTTTT. It translates to CASSQDSNRGAGELFF. The chain employs TRBV4-3 and TRBJ2-2; 8 positions match TRBD1. In germline, CDR1 is LGHNA, CDR2 YSLEER. V shed 0 bases, J shed 6 bases, and the junction held 6 bases outside the gene matches. This CDR3 has 16 residues.

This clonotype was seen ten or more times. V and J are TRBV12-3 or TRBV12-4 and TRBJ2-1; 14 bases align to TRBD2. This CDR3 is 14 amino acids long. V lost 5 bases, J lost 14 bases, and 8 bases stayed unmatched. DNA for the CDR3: TGTGCCAGCAGTGGGTCCGGGACTAGCGGGAGTGAGTTCTTC. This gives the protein CASSGSGTSGSEFF.

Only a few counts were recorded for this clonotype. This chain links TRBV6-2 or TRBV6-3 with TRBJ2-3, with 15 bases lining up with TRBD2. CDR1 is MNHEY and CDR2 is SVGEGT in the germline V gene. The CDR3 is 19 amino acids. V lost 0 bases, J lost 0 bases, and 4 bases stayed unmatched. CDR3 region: CASSYSGLAGGPSTDTQYF. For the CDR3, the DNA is TGTGCCAGCAGTTACTCGGGACTAGCGGGAGGTCCTAGCACAGATACGCAGTATTTT.

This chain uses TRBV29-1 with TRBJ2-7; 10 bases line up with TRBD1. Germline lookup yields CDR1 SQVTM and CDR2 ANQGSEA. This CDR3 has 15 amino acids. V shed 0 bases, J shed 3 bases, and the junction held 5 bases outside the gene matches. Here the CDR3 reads CSVEDRRDRGYEQYF. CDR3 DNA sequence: TGCAGCGTTGAAGATCGCCGGGACAGGGGCTACGAGCAGTACTTC.

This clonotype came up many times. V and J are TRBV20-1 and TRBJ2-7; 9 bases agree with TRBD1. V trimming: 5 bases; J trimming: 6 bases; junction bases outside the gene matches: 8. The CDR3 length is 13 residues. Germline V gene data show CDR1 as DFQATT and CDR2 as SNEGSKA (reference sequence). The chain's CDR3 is CSAETGGEREQYF. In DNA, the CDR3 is TGCAGTGCTGAGACAGGGGGAGAACGCGAGCAGTACTTC.

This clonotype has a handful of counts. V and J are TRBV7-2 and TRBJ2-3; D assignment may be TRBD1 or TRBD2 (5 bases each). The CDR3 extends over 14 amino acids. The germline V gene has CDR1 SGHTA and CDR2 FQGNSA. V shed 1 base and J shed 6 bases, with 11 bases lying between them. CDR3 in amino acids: CASSLVGGGDTQYF. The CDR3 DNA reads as TGTGCCAGCAGCTTAGTTGGGGGTGGGGATACGCAGTATTTT. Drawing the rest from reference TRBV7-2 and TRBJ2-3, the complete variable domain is GAGVSQSPSNKVTEKGKDVELRCDPISGHTALYWYRQSLGQGLEFLIYFQGNSAPDKSGLPSDRFSAERTGGSVSTLTIQRTQQEDSAVYLCASSLVGGGDTQYFGPGTRLTVL.

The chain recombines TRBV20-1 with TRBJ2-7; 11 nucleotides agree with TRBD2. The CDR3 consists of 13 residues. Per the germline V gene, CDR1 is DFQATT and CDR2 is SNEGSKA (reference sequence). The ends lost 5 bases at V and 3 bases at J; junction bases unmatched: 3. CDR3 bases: TGCAGTGCTGTAGGGACTAGCGGCTACGAGCAGTACTTC. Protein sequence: CSAVGTSGYEQYF.

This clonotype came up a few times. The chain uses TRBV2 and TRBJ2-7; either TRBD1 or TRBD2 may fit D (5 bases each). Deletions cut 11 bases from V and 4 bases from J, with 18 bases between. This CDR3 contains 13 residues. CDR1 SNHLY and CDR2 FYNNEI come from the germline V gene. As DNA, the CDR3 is TGTGCCTGCCAGGGACGGGCCTCTTACGAGCAGTACTTC. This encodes CACQGRASYEQYF.

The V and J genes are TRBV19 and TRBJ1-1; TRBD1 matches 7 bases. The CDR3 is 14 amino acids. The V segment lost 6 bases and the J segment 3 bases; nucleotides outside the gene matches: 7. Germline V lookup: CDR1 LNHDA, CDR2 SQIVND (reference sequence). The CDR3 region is CASSRPGGYTEAFF. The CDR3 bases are TGTGCCAGTAGCCGGCCAGGGGGATACACTGAAGCTTTCTTT.

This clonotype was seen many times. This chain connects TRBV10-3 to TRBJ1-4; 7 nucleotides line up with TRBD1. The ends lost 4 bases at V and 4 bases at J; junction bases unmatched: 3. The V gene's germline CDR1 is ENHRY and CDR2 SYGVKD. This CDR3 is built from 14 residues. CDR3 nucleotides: TGTGCCATCAGTGGGGGACAGAATAATGAAAAACTGTTTTTT. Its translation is CAISGGQNNEKLFF.

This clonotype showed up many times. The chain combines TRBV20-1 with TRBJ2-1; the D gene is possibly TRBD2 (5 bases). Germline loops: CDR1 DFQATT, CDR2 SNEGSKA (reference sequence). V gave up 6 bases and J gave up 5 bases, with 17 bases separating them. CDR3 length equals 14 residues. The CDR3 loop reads CSAELELPHNEQFF. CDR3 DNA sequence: TGCAGTGCAGAACTAGAGTTACCCCACAATGAGCAGTTCTTC.

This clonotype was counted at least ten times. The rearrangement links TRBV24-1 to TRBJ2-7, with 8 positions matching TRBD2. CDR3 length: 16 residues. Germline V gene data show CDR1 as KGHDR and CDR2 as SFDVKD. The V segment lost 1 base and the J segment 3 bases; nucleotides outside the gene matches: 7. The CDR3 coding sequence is TGTGCCACCAGTGATTTCCCAGCGGGAGTGCTCTACGAGCAGTACTTC. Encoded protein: CATSDFPAGVLYEQYF.

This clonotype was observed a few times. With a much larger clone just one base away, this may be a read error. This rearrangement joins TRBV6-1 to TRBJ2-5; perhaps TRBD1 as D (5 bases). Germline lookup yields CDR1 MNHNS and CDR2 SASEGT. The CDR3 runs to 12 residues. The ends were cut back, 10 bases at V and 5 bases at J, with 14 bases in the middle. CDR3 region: CATQKGRETQYF. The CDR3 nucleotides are TGTGCCACTCAAAAGGGGCGCGAGACCCAGTACTTC.

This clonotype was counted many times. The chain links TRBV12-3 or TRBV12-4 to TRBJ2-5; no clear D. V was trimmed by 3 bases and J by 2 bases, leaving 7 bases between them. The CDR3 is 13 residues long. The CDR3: CASSLGRQETQYF. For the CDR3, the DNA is TGTGCCAGCAGTTTGGGCAGGCAAGAGACCCAGTACTTC.

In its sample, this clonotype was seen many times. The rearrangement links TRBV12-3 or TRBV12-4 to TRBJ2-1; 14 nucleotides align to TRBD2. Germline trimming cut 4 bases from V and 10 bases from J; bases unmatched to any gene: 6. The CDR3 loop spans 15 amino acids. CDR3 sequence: CASSYGTSGSGEQFF. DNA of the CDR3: TGTGCCAGCAGTTATGGGACTAGCGGGAGTGGGGAGCAGTTCTTC.

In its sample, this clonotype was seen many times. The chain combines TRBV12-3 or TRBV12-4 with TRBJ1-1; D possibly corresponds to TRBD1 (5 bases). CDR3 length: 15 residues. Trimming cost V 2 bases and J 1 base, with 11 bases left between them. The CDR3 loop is CASSLTRASNTEAFF. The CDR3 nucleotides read TGTGCCAGCAGTTTAACCAGGGCATCGAACACTGAAGCTTTCTTT.

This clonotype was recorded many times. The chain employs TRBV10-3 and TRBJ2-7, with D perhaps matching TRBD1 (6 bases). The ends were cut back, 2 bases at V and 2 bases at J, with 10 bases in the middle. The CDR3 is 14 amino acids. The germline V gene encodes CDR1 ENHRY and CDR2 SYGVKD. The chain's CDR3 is CAISEVYRAYEQYF. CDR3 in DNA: TGTGCCATCAGTGAGGTGTACAGGGCCTACGAGCAGTACTTC.

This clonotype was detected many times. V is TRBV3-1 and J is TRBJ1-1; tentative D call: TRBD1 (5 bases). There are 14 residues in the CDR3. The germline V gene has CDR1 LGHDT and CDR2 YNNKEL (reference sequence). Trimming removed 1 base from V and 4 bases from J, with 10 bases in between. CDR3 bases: TGTGCCAGCAGCCAAGCGTCGAGGGGCACTGAAGCTTTCTTT. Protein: CASSQASRGTEAFF.

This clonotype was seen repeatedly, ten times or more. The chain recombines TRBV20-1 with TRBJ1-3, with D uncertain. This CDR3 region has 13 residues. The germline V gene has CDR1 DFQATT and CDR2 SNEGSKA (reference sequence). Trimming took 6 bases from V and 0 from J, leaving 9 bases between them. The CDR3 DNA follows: TGCAGTGCCCCAGACGTCTCTGGAAACACCATATATTTT. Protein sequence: CSAPDVSGNTIYF.

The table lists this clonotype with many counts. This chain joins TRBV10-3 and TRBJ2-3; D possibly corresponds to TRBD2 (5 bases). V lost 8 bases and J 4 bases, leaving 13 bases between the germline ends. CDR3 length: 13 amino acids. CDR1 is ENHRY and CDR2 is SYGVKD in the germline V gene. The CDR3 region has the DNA TGTGCCATCGGTCCCCTACTAGCAGATACGCAGTATTTT. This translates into CAIGPLLADTQYF.

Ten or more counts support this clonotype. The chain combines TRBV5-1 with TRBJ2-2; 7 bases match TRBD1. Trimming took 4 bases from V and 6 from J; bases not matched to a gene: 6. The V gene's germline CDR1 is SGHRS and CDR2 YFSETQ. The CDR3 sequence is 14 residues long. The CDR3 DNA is TGCGCCAGCAGCATAACCACAGGGGCCGGGGAGCTGTTTTTT. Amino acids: CASSITTGAGELFF. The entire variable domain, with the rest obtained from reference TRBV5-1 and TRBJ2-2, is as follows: KAGVTQTPRYLIKTRGQQVTLSCSPISGHRSVSWYQQTPGQGLQFLFEYFSETQRNKGNFPGRFSGRQFSNSRSEMNVSTLELGDSALYLCASSITTGAGELFFGEGSRLTVL.

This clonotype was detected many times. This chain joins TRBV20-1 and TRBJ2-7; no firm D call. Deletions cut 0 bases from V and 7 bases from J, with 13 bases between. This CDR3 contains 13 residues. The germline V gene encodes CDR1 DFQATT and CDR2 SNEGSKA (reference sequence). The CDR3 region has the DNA TGCAGTGCTAGAGATGGGAATGGCGGAGAGCAGTACTTC. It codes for CSARDGNGGEQYF.